The 17 T cell receptor beta chains below come from one sample, sequenced in a study of cytomegalovirus exposure and HLA in healthy donors. This table comes from immunoSEQ multiplex PCR, and its TCRdb copy is limited to in-frame clones, with some not included. The sample includes around 170,000 clones, around 84% of them seen just once. Sequenced input: PBMCs. These receptors all come from a man between 18 and 29 years old in good health and CMV-seropositive.

V gene TRBV5-6 combines with J gene TRBJ2-1, with 10 bases aligning to TRBD2. The CDR3 is made up of 18 amino acids. Germline CDR1 is SGHDT and CDR2 is YYEEEE. V lost 1 base to trimming and J lost 8 bases; unmatched junction nucleotides: 15. The CDR3 region has the DNA TGTGCCAGCAGCTTGCGCCCCCAACTAGCGGGAAGATCTCATGAGCAGTTCTTC. It codes for CASSLRPQLAGRSHEQFF.

V gene TRBV4-1 combines with J gene TRBJ2-3; D might be TRBD2 (5 bases). Trimming removed 1 base from V and 2 bases from J, with 10 bases in between. In germline, CDR1 is MGHRA, CDR2 YSYEKL. This CDR3 is 15 amino acids long. The CDR3 DNA reads TGCGCCAGCAGCCAAGCCGGACTCTACACAGATACGCAGTATTTT. The encoded protein is CASSQAGLYTDTQYF.

This clone showed up many times. The chain has TRBV28 and TRBJ1-5, with D possibly matching TRBD1 (6 bases). V was pared by 8 bases and J by 2 bases, with 7 bases between. Germline values: CDR1 MDHEN, CDR2 SYDVKM. CDR3 length: 12 residues. Here the CDR3 reads CASAGGNQPQHF. CDR3 in DNA: TGTGCCAGCGCAGGGGGCAATCAGCCCCAGCATTTT.

The chain uses TRBV4-1 and TRBJ2-7; possibly TRBD2 for D (5 bases). Trimming cost V 3 bases and J 4 bases, with 19 bases left between them. Germline CDR1 reads MGHRA; CDR2 reads YSYEKL. The CDR3 runs to 16 residues. The chain's CDR3 is CASSQGSGRGGYEQYF. CDR3 nucleotides: TGCGCCAGCAGCCAGGGCTCTGGGAGAGGTGGTTACGAGCAGTACTTC.

The CDR3 DNA follows: TGCGCCAGCAGCCAAGCCGATGAGCAGTTCTTC. Amino acid sequence: CASSQADEQFF. The chain uses TRBV4-1 and TRBJ2-1, with D uncertain. CDR3 length: 11 residues. Germline lookup yields CDR1 MGHRA and CDR2 YSYEKL. Trimming stripped 1 base from V and 8 bases from J, with 3 bases between.

The rearrangement uses TRBV6-4 and TRBJ2-7; 8 nucleotides match TRBD2. This CDR3 contains 13 residues. Germline lookup yields CDR1 MRHNA and CDR2 SNTAGT. The ends lost 7 bases at V and 3 bases at J; junction bases unmatched: 5. CDR3 amino acids: CASIPGGIYEQYF. The CDR3 DNA reads TGTGCCAGCATCCCGGGGGGGATCTACGAGCAGTACTTC.

The rearrangement links TRBV7-9 to TRBJ2-7; D is possibly TRBD2 (6 bases). From germline, CDR1 is SEHNR and CDR2 FQNEAQ (reference sequence). V dropped 5 bases and J dropped 6 bases, with 14 bases sitting between them. CDR3 length: 13 residues. The CDR3 reads CASSPSGDPEQYF. In nucleotides, the CDR3 is TGTGCCAGCAGCCCCTCGGGAGATCCCGAGCAGTACTTC.

The chain combines TRBV4-1 with TRBJ2-5, with TRBD2 matching over 7 bases. Germline V gives CDR1 MGHRA, CDR2 YSYEKL. This CDR3 is 15 amino acids long. V was clipped by 1 base and J by 1 base; unmatched bases: 3. CDR3 bases: TGCGCCAGCAGCCAAGGATGGGGGGGCCAAGAGACCCAGTACTTC. This sequence encodes CASSQGWGGQETQYF.

The CDR3 DNA reads as TGTGCCAGCAGCCCAGTCGGGGCCAACGTCCTGACTTTC. This translates into CASSPVGANVLTF. The V gene is TRBV25-1, the J gene TRBJ2-6; D is undetermined. V was clipped by 6 bases and J by 4 bases, with 7 bases between them. Germline V gene data show CDR1 as MGHDK and CDR2 as SYGVNS. The CDR3 has 13 residues.

The rearrangement uses TRBV6-5 and TRBJ2-7, with 9 bases identical to TRBD1. The V and J ends lost 2 bases and 2 bases, in that order; junction bases with no gene match: 1. Germline CDR1 and CDR2: MNHEY and SVGAGI. The CDR3 extends over 14 amino acids. The CDR3 protein is CASSYRDRAYEQYF. In nucleotides, the CDR3 is TGTGCCAGCAGTTACAGGGACAGGGCCTACGAGCAGTACTTC.

V and J are TRBV30 and TRBJ2-7; D unresolved. V lost 4 bases, J lost 5 bases, and 9 bases lay in between. The CDR3 length is 11 residues. Germline CDR1 and CDR2: GTSNPN and SVGIG (reference sequence). CDR3 sequence: CAWNFLDEQYF. As DNA, the CDR3 is TGTGCCTGGAACTTTTTAGACGAGCAGTACTTC.

The gene calls are TRBV5-1 and TRBJ1-1; TRBD1 aligns across 9 bases. The germline CDR1 and CDR2 sequences are SGHRS and YFSETQ. Trimming at V came to 3 bases and at J to 2 bases, leaving 8 bases not matched to a gene. The CDR3 is made up of 16 amino acids. CDR3 sequence reads: CASSWTGVGVNTEAFF. DNA of the CDR3: TGCGCCAGCAGCTGGACAGGGGTTGGGGTAAACACTGAAGCTTTCTTT.

V usage is TRBV2 and J usage is TRBJ2-1; a possible D gene is TRBD1 (6 bases). The CDR3 totals 16 residues. The V and J ends lost 7 bases and 7 bases respectively, with 23 bases between them. The germline V gene encodes CDR1 SNHLY and CDR2 FYNNEI. The CDR3 loop is CASKNERDTSGNEQFF. The DNA for the CDR3 is TGTGCCAGCAAGAATGAACGGGACACCTCGGGGAATGAGCAGTTCTTC.

V gene TRBV30 combines with J gene TRBJ2-3; TRBD2 aligns across 7 bases. The CDR3 has 13 amino acids. After removal of 5 bases from V and 2 bases from J, the junction contained 4 bases not matched to a gene. Germline V gene lookup returns CDR1 GTSNPN and CDR2 SVGIG (reference sequence). The CDR3 region has the DNA TGTGCCTGGGGGACTAAGAACACAGATACGCAGTATTTT. It translates to CAWGTKNTDTQYF.

The genes are TRBV19 and TRBJ1-1, with D unresolved. V gave up 1 base and J gave up 4 bases, with 7 bases separating them. The CDR3 contains 13 residues. Germline values: CDR1 LNHDA, CDR2 SQIVND (reference sequence). The CDR3 is CASSIGLSTEAFF. CDR3 nucleotides: TGTGCCAGTAGTATAGGGTTGAGCACTGAAGCTTTCTTT.

The chain couples TRBV11-3 to TRBJ2-7; TRBD1 aligns across 9 bases. V lost 5 bases and J lost 5; bases outside the gene matches: 13. CDR1 and CDR2 (germline): SGHNT, YENEEA. The CDR3 runs 16 residues. The CDR3 nucleotides are TGTGCCAGCAGCCTTGGAACCGGGACAGGGAATCACGAGCAGTACTTC. Translated, it gives CASSLGTGTGNHEQYF.

This chain connects TRBV10-1 to TRBJ2-7; possible D gene TRBD1, 5 bases. The CDR3 is made up of 14 amino acids. Between the trimmed V and J ends, which lost 3 bases and 2 bases, there was a span of 11 bases. The germline gives CDR1 WNHNN, CDR2 SYGVQD (reference sequence). The CDR3 DNA reads TGCGCCAGCAGTGAACCGGACAAGCCCTACGAGCAGTACTTC. Translating it yields CASSEPDKPYEQYF.